The 32 T cell receptor beta chains presented below share a single source sample, sequenced in a study of patients and donors after allogeneic stem cell transplantation. TCRdb reanalysed the RT-PCR reads using MiXCR and keeps one entry per CDR3 protein. This table has 920,000 or so distinct CDR3 sequences, roughly 17% appearing once. Sequencing was carried out using blood, either unsorted or a sorted T cell fraction (not recorded which). The receptor source for this set is a human donor who was either an allogeneic HSCT recipient or a stem cell or donor lymphocyte infusion donor (not recorded which). It is not recorded whose cells these are; they may come from a transplant donor.

This clonotype showed up just a few times. The rearrangement links TRBV9 to TRBJ2-1; TRBD1 or TRBD2 may be the D gene (5 bases each). With 3 bases removed from V and 7 bases from J, the gap between germline ends came to 20 bases. Germline V gene data show CDR1 as SGDLS and CDR2 as YYNGEE. The CDR3 spans 16 residues. The CDR3: CASSGHDYGGANEQFF. The DNA for the CDR3 is TGTGCCAGCAGCGGGCATGACTATGGGGGTGCGAATGAGCAGTTCTTC. The complete variable domain, with remaining parts taken from reference TRBV9 and TRBJ2-1, reads DSGVTQTPKHLITATGQRVTLRCSPRSGDLSVYWYQQSLDQGLQFLIQYYNGEERAKGNILERFSAQQFPDLHSELNLSSLELGDSALYFCASSGHDYGGANEQFFGPGTRLTVL.

In DNA, the CDR3 is TGCAGTGCTAGAGATCCGTACAGGGGCCAGAACACCGGGGAGCTGTTTTTT. Translating gives CSARDPYRGQNTGELFF. The chain has TRBV20-1 and TRBJ2-2; TRBD1 agrees at 7 bases. Looked up from germline, CDR1 is DFQATT and CDR2 is SNEGSKA (reference sequence). The trim removed 0 bases at V and 1 base at J, leaving 8 bases unmatched. CDR3 size: 17 residues.

The V call is TRBV7-6, the J call TRBJ2-1; no definite D call. V was pared by 5 bases and J by 5 bases, with 13 bases between. Germline V gene lookup returns CDR1 SGHVS and CDR2 FNYEAQ. CDR3 length: 14 residues. In nucleotides, the CDR3 is TGTGCCAGCAGCCCGCAGGTTGGGCACAATGAGCAGTTCTTC. Translation: CASSPQVGHNEQFF.

This clonotype occurred a few times. This chain connects TRBV9 to TRBJ2-2, with D uncertain. The CDR3 is 13 residues long. Looked up from germline, CDR1 is SGDLS and CDR2 is YYNGEE. Trimming left V 0 bases short and J 8 bases short, with 8 bases between. This CDR3 reads CASSVDNRGELFF. For the CDR3, the DNA is TGTGCCAGCAGCGTAGATAATAGGGGGGAGCTGTTTTTT.

V gene TRBV4-2 combines with J gene TRBJ2-5, with D possibly being TRBD1 (7 bases). Germline V CDR1 and CDR2: LGHNA, YNFKEQ. This CDR3 is built from 15 residues. The V gene lost 0 bases and the J gene lost 1 base, with 9 bases spanning the gap. As DNA, the CDR3 is TGTGCCAGCAGCCAAGATCAGGGGGGCCAAGAGACCCAGTACTTC. The encoded protein is CASSQDQGGQETQYF.

The table lists this clonotype with many counts. The rearrangement joins TRBV6-2 or TRBV6-3 to TRBJ2-1; 8 bases fit TRBD2. The length of the CDR3 is 18 residues. Per the germline V gene, CDR1 is MNHEY and CDR2 is SVGEGT. V lost 2 bases and J lost 0; bases outside the gene matches: 9. Written as DNA, the CDR3 is TGTGCCAGCAGTTACGGGTTAGCGGGGACTCGCTCCTACAATGAGCAGTTCTTC. Translating it yields CASSYGLAGTRSYNEQFF.

J is TRBJ2-7 and V is TRBV4-1, with TRBD1 as a possible D gene (5 bases). Germline lookup yields CDR1 MGHRA and CDR2 YSYEKL. The CDR3 has 15 amino acids. Trimming took 0 bases from V and 2 from J, leaving 11 bases between them. CDR3 in DNA: TGCGCCAGCAGCCAAGAATCGGGCAGGGCCTACGAGCAGTACTTC. It translates to CASSQESGRAYEQYF.

The rearrangement uses TRBV20-1 and TRBJ1-3; possibly TRBD1 for D (5 bases). The CDR3 runs to 15 residues. V was pared by 0 bases and J by 1 base, with 10 bases between. Germline assignment: CDR1 DFQATT and CDR2 SNEGSKA (reference sequence). CDR3 amino acids: CSARDGGLSGNTIYF. In nucleotides, the CDR3 is TGCAGTGCTAGAGATGGGGGGTTGTCTGGAAACACCATATATTTT.

This clonotype appeared a few times. The gene calls are TRBV9 and TRBJ1-1; 9 nucleotides match TRBD1. The CDR3 sequence is 14 residues long. Looked up from germline, CDR1 is SGDLS and CDR2 is YYNGEE. Unmatched junction bases numbered 7, after V lost 4 bases and J lost 6 bases. The CDR3 nucleotides are TGTGCCAGCAGCCGCGACAGGGGGAGGGCTGAAGCTTTCTTT. Its protein is CASSRDRGRAEAFF.

This clonotype was counted between two and nine times. The rearrangement uses TRBV20-1 and TRBJ2-3; D remains unclear. The germline V and J ends were trimmed by 0 bases and 5 bases, with 9 bases remaining between them. Germline CDR1 is DFQATT and CDR2 is SNEGSKA (reference sequence). The CDR3 loop spans 13 amino acids. The CDR3 DNA sequence: TGCAGTGCTAGAGATCCCTTGAAAGATACGCAGTATTTT. Its translation: CSARDPLKDTQYF.

This clonotype was observed many times. The genes are TRBV12-3 or TRBV12-4 and TRBJ2-7; 8 bases fit TRBD2. CDR3 length equals 14 residues. V lost 5 bases, J lost 5 bases, and 8 bases stayed unmatched. The CDR3 DNA reads TGTGCCAGCAGTCCCCGAAACGGGGGGGACGAGCAGTACTTC. It encodes CASSPRNGGDEQYF.

This chain links TRBV6-5 with TRBJ2-1, with D unresolved. There are 15 residues in the CDR3. The germline V and J ends were trimmed by 2 bases and 5 bases, with 13 bases remaining between them. The germline V gene encodes CDR1 MNHEY and CDR2 SVGAGI. CDR3 in DNA: TGTGCCAGCAGTTACACGGGCCTAGGCGACAATGAGCAGTTCTTC. Encoded protein: CASSYTGLGDNEQFF.

This clonotype was observed many times. The CDR3 is CSAFRTSGGLLDTQYF. The CDR3 DNA sequence: TGCAGTGCTTTTCGGACTAGCGGGGGGTTATTAGATACGCAGTATTTT. The chain recombines TRBV20-1 with TRBJ2-3; 14 nucleotides line up with TRBD2. Germline lookup yields CDR1 DFQATT and CDR2 SNEGSKA (reference sequence). V lost 5 bases and J lost 5; bases outside the gene matches: 9. The CDR3 is made up of 16 amino acids.

This chain links TRBV20-1 with TRBJ2-3; 8 nucleotides align to TRBD2. V shed 6 bases, J shed 2 bases, and the junction held 7 bases outside the gene matches. The CDR3 runs 14 residues. The germline gives CDR1 DFQATT, CDR2 SNEGSKA (reference sequence). The CDR3 region is CSAKGGGITDTQYF. In DNA, the CDR3 is TGCAGTGCCAAGGGCGGGGGGATCACAGATACGCAGTATTTT.

The chain employs TRBV5-1 and TRBJ2-2, with D hard to call. V was cut by 3 bases and J by 4 bases, with 7 bases left in between. Looked up from germline, CDR1 is SGHRS and CDR2 is YFSETQ. The CDR3 loop spans 13 amino acids. The CDR3: CASSSTTTGELFF. The CDR3 coding sequence is TGCGCCAGCAGCTCCACCACCACCGGGGAGCTGTTTTTT. Supplemented by reference TRBV5-1 and TRBJ2-2, the full variable domain reads KAGVTQTPRYLIKTRGQQVTLSCSPISGHRSVSWYQQTPGQGLQFLFEYFSETQRNKGNFPGRFSGRQFSNSRSEMNVSTLELGDSALYLCASSSTTTGELFFGEGSRLTVL.

This chain uses TRBV10-3 with TRBJ2-3, with D possibly TRBD1 on 6 matching bases. Trimming removed 11 bases from V and 2 bases from J, with 14 bases in between. The CDR3 is 13 amino acids. The V gene's germline CDR1 is ENHRY and CDR2 SYGVKD. This CDR3 is CAVGQFSTDTQYF. The CDR3 DNA is TGTGCCGTTGGACAGTTTTCCACAGATACGCAGTATTTT.

This clonotype was detected only a few times. The chain uses TRBV5-1 and TRBJ2-5; 9 bases align to TRBD2. Germline-derived CDR1 and CDR2 are SGHRS and YFSETQ. The CDR3 runs 15 residues. J gave up 2 bases and V 1 base, and 3 bases lay outside the gene matches. CDR3 amino acids: CASSLPREGQETQYF. Written as DNA, the CDR3 is TGCGCCAGCAGCTTGCCGCGGGAGGGTCAAGAGACCCAGTACTTC.

Details on this clonotype: The junction does not match germline at one end; this may be a read error. This chain connects TRBV6-1 to TRBJ1-5, with D uncertain. This CDR3 has 13 amino acids. Germline loops: CDR1 MNHNS, CDR2 SASEGT. The chain's CDR3 is CASREASNQPQHF. CDR3 nucleotides: TGTGCCAGCAGGGAAGCGAGCAATCAGCCCCAGCATTTT.

This chain connects TRBV3-1 to TRBJ1-4; TRBD1 matches at 10 bases. V lost 3 bases and J lost 7; bases outside the gene matches: 5. The CDR3 is 15 amino acids. Germline loops: CDR1 LGHDT, CDR2 YNNKEL (reference sequence). In DNA form, the CDR3 reads TGTGCCAGCAGCCAGGAGACAGGGGGCGGTGAAAAACTGTTTTTT. Translation gives CASSQETGGGEKLFF.

This chain joins TRBV7-2 and TRBJ2-7; 8 bases line up with TRBD2. V was pared by 3 bases and J by 4 bases, with 5 bases of the junction left unmatched. Per the germline V gene, CDR1 is SGHTA and CDR2 is FQGNSA. This CDR3 region has 14 residues. CDR3 protein: CASSLGLGKYEQYF. As DNA, the CDR3 is TGTGCCAGCAGCTTGGGACTAGGGAAGTACGAGCAGTACTTC.

The chain is built from TRBV2 and TRBJ2-7, with 8 bases identical to TRBD2. The CDR3 is made up of 15 amino acids. Germline assignment: CDR1 SNHLY and CDR2 FYNNEI. V trimming: 5 bases; J trimming: 2 bases; junction bases outside the gene matches: 8. CDR3 bases: TGTGCCAGCAGTTTTCCTAGCGGGCCTCCCTACGAGCAGTACTTC. Protein product: CASSFPSGPPYEQYF.

The chain is built from TRBV6-5 and TRBJ2-3, with TRBD2 identical over 9 bases. The CDR3 consists of 17 residues. J was trimmed by 8 bases and V by 0 bases; bases with no gene match: 12. Germline CDR1 reads MNHEY; CDR2 reads SVGAGI. As DNA, the CDR3 is TGTGCCAGCAGTTACTCTACCAGGCGGGGGGGCGGTGGTACGCAGTATTTT. Amino acids: CASSYSTRRGGGGTQYF.

This clonotype showed up just a few times. The gene calls are TRBV20-1 and TRBJ1-1, with D uncertain. The V and J ends lost 0 bases and 7 bases respectively, with 6 bases between them. Germline CDR1 and CDR2: DFQATT and SNEGSKA (reference sequence). The CDR3 has 11 residues. CDR3 sequence: CSARDDGEAFF. CDR3 sequence (DNA): TGCAGTGCTAGAGATGACGGTGAAGCTTTCTTT.

The CDR3 here is CASSLSAGSLQTDTQYF. The CDR3 nucleotides are TGTGCCAGCAGCTTATCCGCGGGGTCATTACAGACCGATACGCAGTATTTT. The chain uses TRBV11-2 and TRBJ2-3; tentative D call: TRBD2 (6 bases). In germline, CDR1 is SGHAT, CDR2 FQNNGV. With 2 bases removed from V and 6 bases from J, the gap between germline ends came to 21 bases. The CDR3 runs 17 residues.

This clonotype was observed a handful of times. This chain uses TRBV7-8 with TRBJ2-7, with 7 bases matching TRBD1. There are 14 residues in the CDR3. Germline CDR1 SGHVS, CDR2 FQNEAQ. After removal of 5 bases from V and 3 bases from J, the junction contained 7 bases not matched to a gene. The DNA of the CDR3 is TGTGCCAGCAGCACCGACAGGGTAAACTACGAGCAGTACTTC. Protein sequence: CASSTDRVNYEQYF.

The V gene is TRBV7-2, the J gene TRBJ2-1; 8 bases fit TRBD2. CDR1 is SGHTA, CDR2 FQGNSA, per germline. The J segment lost 8 bases and the V segment lost 5 bases, leaving 11 bases of the junction unmatched. The CDR3 contains 15 residues. DNA for the CDR3: TGTGCCAGCAGCCTCCGGACTAGCATGGGCGATGAGCAGTTCTTC. Protein sequence: CASSLRTSMGDEQFF.

This clonotype was counted a few times. This chain uses TRBV2 with TRBJ2-6; D call uncertain. The germline CDR1 and CDR2 sequences are SNHLY and FYNNEI. This CDR3 has 15 residues. Trimming left V 4 bases short and J 0 bases short, with 7 bases between. The CDR3 nucleotides read TGTGCCAGCAGTGGAATAAACTCTGGGGCCAACGTCCTGACTTTC. It codes for CASSGINSGANVLTF.

V is TRBV12-5 and J is TRBJ2-7; D remains ambiguous. Germline CDR1 and CDR2: LGHNT and FRNRAP. The V and J ends lost 4 bases and 2 bases respectively, with 18 bases between them. This CDR3 contains 16 residues. For the CDR3, the DNA is TGTGCTAGTGGTTCCCACGGCTATCCTGGCCCCTACGAGCAGTACTTC. The encoded protein is CASGSHGYPGPYEQYF.

There are many counts of this clonotype. V gene TRBV5-6 combines with J gene TRBJ2-7, with 7 bases that match TRBD1. Germline values: CDR1 SGHDT, CDR2 YYEEEE. This CDR3 has 14 amino acids. The junction had 3 bases not matched to a gene; V was cut back by 3 bases and J by 0 bases. This CDR3 reads CASSWTGNSYEQYF. The CDR3 region has the DNA TGTGCCAGCAGCTGGACAGGCAACTCCTACGAGCAGTACTTC.

This clonotype was picked up a small number of times. The V gene is TRBV18, the J gene TRBJ2-2; TRBD1 is a possible D gene (6 bases). The CDR3 has 16 amino acids. Trimming left V 0 bases short and J 5 bases short, with 13 bases between. Germline V gene lookup returns CDR1 KGHSH and CDR2 LQKENI. The CDR3 here is CASSPPVTGLTGELFF. The CDR3 bases are TGTGCCAGCTCACCACCCGTGACAGGCCTGACCGGGGAGCTGTTTTTT.

This clonotype was counted at least ten times. V gene TRBV4-3 combines with J gene TRBJ2-2, with D perhaps TRBD1 (6 bases). The CDR3 is made up of 15 amino acids. Germline V gives CDR1 LGHNA, CDR2 YSLEER. The V end was cut by 4 bases, the J end by 5 bases, with 14 bases between. For the CDR3, the DNA is TGCGCCAGCAGCCCACAGCACAGGGAAACCGGGGAGCTGTTTTTT. This sequence encodes CASSPQHRETGELFF.

This clonotype has ten or more counts. The gene calls are TRBV12-3 or TRBV12-4 and TRBJ1-2; weak D call: TRBD1 (5 bases). The CDR3 is 13 residues long. V lost 7 bases and J 5 bases, leaving 14 bases between the germline ends. The CDR3 sequence is CASTRDGKYGYTF. The CDR3 DNA follows: TGTGCCAGCACCCGGGACGGGAAGTATGGCTACACCTTC.